These 21 T cell receptor beta chains came from one sample sequenced in a study of blood T cell repertoires in COVID-19. Using immunoSEQ multiplex PCR, the repertoire was profiled, and TCRdb retains in-frame clones only, with some absent. Among about 210,000 clones listed, roughly 86% were seen once. The specimen was peripheral blood. These receptors were obtained from a woman aged 40 to 50 with acute or convalescent COVID-19.

The chain joins TRBV19 to TRBJ2-7, with 9 positions matching TRBD2. This CDR3 spans 15 amino acids. V shed 3 bases and J 2 bases; nucleotides not matched to a gene: 5. Germline-derived CDR1 and CDR2 are LNHDA and SQIVND (reference sequence). CDR3 amino acids: CASSMERGAPYEQYF. CDR3 DNA: TGTGCCAGTAGTATGGAGCGGGGGGCTCCCTACGAGCAGTACTTC.

V and J are TRBV29-1 and TRBJ1-3, with D perhaps TRBD1 (6 bases). V was pared by 3 bases and J by 2 bases, with 14 bases between. This CDR3 has 15 residues. Germline values: CDR1 SQVTM, CDR2 ANQGSEA. The CDR3 reads CSVELGAGAGNTIYF. Written as DNA, the CDR3 is TGCAGCGTTGAGTTGGGGGCCGGGGCTGGAAACACCATATATTTT.

The chain couples TRBV30 to TRBJ1-4, with a weak D call TRBD1 (6 bases). Per germline, CDR1 GTSNPN and CDR2 SVGIG (reference sequence). The CDR3 has 13 amino acids. Trimming took 2 bases from V and 5 from J, leaving 9 bases between them. CDR3 amino acids: CAWSPGQNEKLFF. CDR3 nucleotide sequence: TGTGCCTGGAGTCCCGGACAGAATGAAAAACTGTTTTTT.

The chain joins TRBV10-3 to TRBJ2-3; TRBD1 matches 8 bases. The junction had 5 bases not matched to a gene; V was cut back by 6 bases and J by 0 bases. This CDR3 contains 15 residues. Germline loops: CDR1 ENHRY, CDR2 SYGVKD. The CDR3 DNA reads as TGTGCCATCAGGCTAGGGACAGGTAGCACAGATACGCAGTATTTT. Its protein is CAIRLGTGSTDTQYF.

This clone was observed once. The chain couples TRBV6-2 or TRBV6-3 to TRBJ1-5, with D perhaps TRBD1 (6 bases). This CDR3 is 15 amino acids long. Germline loops: CDR1 MNHEY, CDR2 SVGEGT. The ends were cut back, 2 bases at V and 11 bases at J, with 19 bases in the middle. The CDR3 nucleotides read TGTGCCAGCAGTTACGAGGGGGTGACGGATTTGGCCCAGCATTTT. This encodes CASSYEGVTDLAQHF.

V and J are TRBV28 and TRBJ1-2; 10 bases map to TRBD1. The germline CDR1 and CDR2 sequences are MDHEN and SYDVKM. The CDR3 is made up of 14 amino acids. Unmatched junction bases numbered 8, after V lost 5 bases and J lost 8 bases. The CDR3 DNA reads TGTGCCAGCAGTATACGACAGGGGGCTCGGGGCTACACCTTC. Its protein is CASSIRQGARGYTF.

The chain couples TRBV19 to TRBJ2-7; the match to TRBD2 covers 14 bases. The CDR3 runs 18 residues. With V trimmed by 5 bases and J by 6 bases, 15 bases remained unmatched. Per the germline V gene, CDR1 is LNHDA and CDR2 is SQIVND (reference sequence). The CDR3 loop is CASSWTSGRLLMNPEQYF. The CDR3 nucleotides read TGTGCCAGTAGTTGGACTAGCGGGAGGCTCCTGATGAATCCCGAGCAGTACTTC.

This clone was seen a single time. The chain recombines TRBV5-4 with TRBJ2-5; TRBD2 is a possible D gene (7 bases). Germline values: CDR1 SGHNT, CDR2 YYREEE (reference sequence). The CDR3 has 16 residues. Trimming pared 3 bases from V and 8 bases from J, leaving 23 bases between. The CDR3 protein is CASSWGGGSEHETQYF. CDR3 coding DNA: TGTGCCAGCAGCTGGGGAGGGGGGTCTGAGCACGAAACCCAGTACTTC.

The gene calls are TRBV7-9 and TRBJ1-2; a weak D match, TRBD1 (5 bases). The V end lost 2 bases, the J end lost 7 bases, and 11 bases lay between the germline ends. This CDR3 has 13 residues. In germline, CDR1 is SEHNR, CDR2 FQNEAQ (reference sequence). CDR3 region: CASSLYQGGGYTF. The CDR3 bases are TGTGCCAGCAGCTTATACCAGGGAGGTGGCTACACCTTC.

The chain recombines TRBV6-1 with TRBJ1-4; no clear D. CDR1 MNHNS and CDR2 SASEGT come from the germline V gene. This CDR3 contains 16 residues. V lost 2 bases to trimming and J lost 0 bases, with 10 bases between them. The CDR3 loop reads CASSESVLATNEKLFF. The CDR3 DNA reads TGTGCCAGCAGTGAATCGGTTCTCGCAACTAATGAAAAACTGTTTTTT.

This clone turned up a few times. V and J are TRBV7-9 and TRBJ1-4; D remains ambiguous. Trimming took off 3 bases at V and 8 bases at J, with 13 bases between the two ends. The CDR3 totals 14 residues. The germline V gene has CDR1 SEHNR and CDR2 FQNEAQ (reference sequence). The CDR3 coding sequence is TGTGCCAGCAGCTTGATAGAGGAAAGGGAAAAACTGTTTTTT. This encodes CASSLIEEREKLFF. Drawing the rest from reference TRBV7-9 and TRBJ1-4, the complete variable domain is DTGVSQNPRHKITKRGQNVTFRCDPISEHNRLYWYRQTLGQGPEFLTYFQNEAQLEKSRLLSDRFSAERPKGSFSTLEIQRTEQGDSAMYLCASSLIEEREKLFFGSGTQLSVL.

This clone has only one observation. The chain has TRBV4-1 and TRBJ1-1, with a possible D match to TRBD1 (6 bases). There are 14 residues in the CDR3. Trimming left V 4 bases short and J 1 base short, with 10 bases between. CDR1 and CDR2 from the germline V gene are MGHRA and YSYEKL. CDR3 sequence: CASSPPQGNTEAFF. In nucleotides, the CDR3 is TGCGCCAGCAGCCCCCCACAGGGGAACACTGAAGCTTTCTTT.

The gene calls are TRBV12-5 and TRBJ1-1; D is undetermined. V shed 2 bases and J shed 5 bases, with 12 bases lying between them. Per the germline V gene, CDR1 is LGHNT and CDR2 is FRNRAP. This CDR3 contains 14 residues. CDR3 DNA: TGTGCTAGTGGTTTGTGGGAGATGAGGACTGAAGCTTTCTTT. This encodes CASGLWEMRTEAFF.

This chain joins TRBV28 and TRBJ1-5; D gene ambiguous. V lost 3 bases and J 9 bases, leaving 12 bases between the germline ends. The CDR3 contains 13 residues. Germline lookup yields CDR1 MDHEN and CDR2 SYDVKM. The DNA for the CDR3 is TGTGCCAGCAGTTTGCCCACACGCGGGCCCCAGCATTTT. It specifies CASSLPTRGPQHF.

This sequence joins TRBV14 and TRBJ2-2; the match to TRBD2 covers 7 bases. V lost 0 bases and J lost 7; bases outside the gene matches: 11. CDR3 length equals 17 residues. CDR1 is SGHDN and CDR2 is FVKESK in the germline V gene. The CDR3 DNA follows: TGTGCCAGCAGCCAAGAGGGGACTAATCCAATGATCGGGGAGCTGTTTTTT. Translated, it gives CASSQEGTNPMIGELFF.

The chain combines TRBV6-5 with TRBJ1-5; D call uncertain. The V and J ends lost 10 bases and 2 bases respectively, with 18 bases between them. This CDR3 has 15 residues. Per the germline V gene, CDR1 is MNHEY and CDR2 is SVGAGI. CDR3 in DNA: TGTGCCATCCATCATGGGAGGAGCGGCAATCAGCCCCAGCATTTT. It is translated as CAIHHGRSGNQPQHF.

This rearrangement joins TRBV5-1 to TRBJ2-7; TRBD1 agrees at 11 bases. This CDR3 is 14 amino acids long. Germline loops: CDR1 SGHRS, CDR2 YFSETQ. V lost 5 bases, J lost 1 base, and 2 bases stayed unmatched. The DNA for the CDR3 is TGCGCCAGCAGTGGGACAGGGGGGTCCTACGAGCAGTACTTC. Amino acid sequence: CASSGTGGSYEQYF.

This clone occurred once. This chain links TRBV12-3 or TRBV12-4 with TRBJ1-2; D unclear. The CDR3 has 13 amino acids. Trimming removed 0 bases at V and 4 bases at J, with 6 bases between. CDR3: CASSLAPFYGYTF. The CDR3 nucleotides are TGTGCCAGCAGTTTAGCCCCCTTCTATGGCTACACCTTC.

CDR3 region: CASSHPGQPYEQYF. Here the CDR3 DNA reads TGTGCCAGCAGCCACCCGGGACAGCCCTACGAGCAGTACTTC. The chain joins TRBV6-5 to TRBJ2-7; TRBD1 matches 7 bases. CDR1 and CDR2 from the germline V gene are MNHEY and SVGAGI. The CDR3 runs to 14 residues. V was pared by 6 bases and J by 2 bases, with 7 bases of the junction left unmatched.

This clone has just one count. The V and J genes are TRBV19 and TRBJ1-4; D is undetermined. This CDR3 spans 15 amino acids. V was shortened by 6 bases and J by 5 bases, with 16 bases between the two germline ends. Germline loops: CDR1 LNHDA, CDR2 SQIVND (reference sequence). CDR3 amino acids: CASSKPRRGNEKLFF. CDR3 DNA sequence: TGTGCCAGTAGCAAACCGAGACGGGGAAATGAAAAACTGTTTTTT.

The chain combines TRBV28 with TRBJ1-2, with a possible D match to TRBD1 (6 bases). The CDR3 runs 16 residues. Trimming took 3 bases from V and 4 from J, leaving 18 bases between them. Germline CDR1 and CDR2: MDHEN and SYDVKM. In DNA, the CDR3 is TGTGCCAGCAGTTTGAGGGGCAGGGGAGCGATCTATGGCTACACCTTC. Its protein is CASSLRGRGAIYGYTF.